This TCR beta chain stems from a study of blood T cell repertoires in COVID-19. Study in general: PBMCs, B-cell-depleted T cells, or T cells provided the cDNA or gDNA that made up the material.

Sequencing was performed with immunoSEQ multiplex PCR; in TCRdb, only in-frame clones are kept and a portion is missing. The sample comprises 24,000 or so clones, 65% to 90% of which are singletons, and approximately 17% rests with the top ten. The germline CDR1 and CDR2 sequences are SGDLS and YYNGEE. The CDR3 runs 14 residues. V lost 0 bases to trimming and J lost 5 bases, with 11 bases between them. This chain links TRBV9 with TRBJ1-2, with D hard to call. Sequencing was carried out using peripheral blood. This clonotype was obtained from a woman over 75 with acute or convalescent COVID-19. The CDR3 sequence is CASSVDLGLYGYTF. DNA of the CDR3: TGTGCCAGCAGCGTAGATCTGGGCTTGTATGGCTACACCTTC.